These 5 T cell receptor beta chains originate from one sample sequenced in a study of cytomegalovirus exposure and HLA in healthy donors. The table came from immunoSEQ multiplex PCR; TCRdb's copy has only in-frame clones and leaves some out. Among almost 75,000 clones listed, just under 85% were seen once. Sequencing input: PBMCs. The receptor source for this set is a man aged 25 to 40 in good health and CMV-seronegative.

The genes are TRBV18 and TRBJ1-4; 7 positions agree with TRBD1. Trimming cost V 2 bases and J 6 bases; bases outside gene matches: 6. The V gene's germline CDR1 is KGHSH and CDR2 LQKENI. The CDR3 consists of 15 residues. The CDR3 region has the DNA TGTGCCAGCTCACCAAAGACAGGGTTTCATGAAAAACTGTTTTTT. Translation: CASSPKTGFHEKLFF.

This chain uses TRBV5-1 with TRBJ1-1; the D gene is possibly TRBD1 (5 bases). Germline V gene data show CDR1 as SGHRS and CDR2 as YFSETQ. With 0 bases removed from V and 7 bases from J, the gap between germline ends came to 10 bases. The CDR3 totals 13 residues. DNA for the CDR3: TGCGCCAGCAGCTTGGTGGGGCGCGATGAAGCTTTCTTT. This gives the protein CASSLVGRDEAFF.

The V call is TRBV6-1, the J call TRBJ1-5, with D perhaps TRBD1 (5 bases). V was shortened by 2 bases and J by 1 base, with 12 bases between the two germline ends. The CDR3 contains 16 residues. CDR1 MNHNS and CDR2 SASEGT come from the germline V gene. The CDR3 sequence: CASSESGFGSNQPQHF. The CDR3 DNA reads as TGTGCCAGCAGTGAATCAGGGTTCGGGAGCAATCAGCCCCAGCATTTT.

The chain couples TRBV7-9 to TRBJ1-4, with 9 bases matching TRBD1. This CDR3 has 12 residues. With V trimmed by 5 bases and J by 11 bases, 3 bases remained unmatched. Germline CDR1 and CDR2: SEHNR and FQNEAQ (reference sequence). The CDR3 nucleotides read TGTGCCAGCAGCCGGGACAGGGTGAAACTGTTTTTT. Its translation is CASSRDRVKLFF. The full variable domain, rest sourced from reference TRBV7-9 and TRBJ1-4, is DTGVSQNPRHKITKRGQNVTFRCDPISEHNRLYWYRQTLGQGPEFLTYFQNEAQLEKSRLLSDRFSAERPKGSFSTLEIQRTEQGDSAMYLCASSRDRVKLFFGSGTQLSVL.

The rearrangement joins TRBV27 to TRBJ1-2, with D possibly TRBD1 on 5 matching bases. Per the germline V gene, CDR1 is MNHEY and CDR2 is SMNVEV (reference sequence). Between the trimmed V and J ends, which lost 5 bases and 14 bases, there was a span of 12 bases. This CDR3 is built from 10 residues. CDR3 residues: CASSLRVETF. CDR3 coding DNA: TGTGCCAGCAGTCTCAGGGTGGAAACCTTC.